This TCR beta chain was obtained from a study of cytomegalovirus exposure and HLA in healthy donors (dated by TCRdb to about 2017). Describing the broader study: An earlier analysis of roughly 500 of the donors reported about 250 Gb of sequence data and roughly 100 million unique TCR beta sequences from roughly 180 million T cells. Approximately 310 gigabases of sequencing data and some 85 million unique TCR sequences were included in an early release covering over 600 HLA-typed donors. Among the 398 genotyped donors, 81% belonged to the genetic ancestry cluster associated with self-reported Caucasian donors. The study aimed to test whether signatures of past pathogen exposure could be identified by cataloging public T cell receptors. The study profiled the T cell repertoires of 500 to 800 subjects by immunosequencing and related them to cytomegalovirus serostatus. A separate validation cohort of about 110 different subjects was used in addition to the roughly 640-subject first cohort. To predict cytomegalovirus infection status, the study brought together high-throughput TCR immunosequencing, statistical association of individual TCRs with disease status, and machine learning. A later analysis re-analyzed previously published TCR beta repertoires from roughly 600 donors and added high-resolution HLA genotyping to study TCR occurrence patterns. The later analysis used no new phenotypic data to find candidate immune exposures, relying instead on TCR beta sequences and their occurrence across donors. An earlier analysis of approximately 580 of the donors used high-throughput TCR beta sequencing to judge whether each TCR beta V gene segment behaved as functional or pseudogenic. Donor age, sex, ethnicity and CMV serostatus were compiled alongside the repertoire data. Genome-wide SNP genotypes for about 55% of the roughly 670 donors were used in a later genetic analysis, which treated that subset as a discovery cohort. Every repertoire in the discovery cohort had been generated on one and the same sequencing platform. Both class I and class II loci were covered by HLA typing, at four-digit resolution. Typing coverage differed by locus: A, B, C, DRB1 and DQB1 were typed in about 620-630 donors, DQA1 in about 500, DPA1 in 600 to 610, and DPB1 in around 490. Roughly 5 DR-DQ haplotypes were handled as single units for association and clustering, since linkage in the cohort was strong. Across some 400 genotyped donors of the cohort, an average of about 240,000 unique TCR beta nucleotide sequences per donor were sequenced, and around 19% of those sequences were non-productive.

Broader findings and caveats from the paper: Specific HLA alleles were associated with over 15,000 TCR beta sequences at a false discovery rate of 0.05 in a later analysis. Over 15 rarely observed V segments, including chromosome 9 orphons, were excluded from the earlier analysis of approximately 500 of the donors because counts were too low. According to a later analysis, TCR association rates differed among HLA loci, with DRB1 alleles showing the most associated TCRs and HLA-C alleles showing the fewest. In this cohort, only TCR beta chains were sequenced, and detectable features were limited by the absence of alpha or paired-chain data. According to a later analysis, parvovirus B19, influenza, CMV and Epstein-Barr virus appeared linked to several top co-occurrence clusters. In the study, some 160 TCR beta chains were listed as associated with cytomegalovirus. V-gene and J-gene trimming of TCR beta chains was associated with a missense DCLRE1C variant in a later genetic analysis, and the association was replicated in an independent cohort. Sequencing depth was assumed to be roughly uniform across donors in the presence/absence analyses, though that assumption may not hold. The authors suggested that the approach could potentially be extended to other disease states and immunological phenotypes. A further reported finding was that TCR beta sequences accurately predicted the HLA-A and HLA-B alleles for most subjects in the first cohort. Some IMGT-functional V segments, including TRBV6-2 and TRBV6-3, could not be told apart with the 87-base-pair reads, so those segments were excluded. Compared with equally common non-associated chains, HLA-associated TCR beta chains in a later analysis were more clonally expanded and had lower generation probabilities. According to a later analysis, most CMV-associated TCR beta chains appeared to be HLA-restricted, and the HLA associations seemed to be driven largely by CMV exposure. Cytomegalovirus status was reported to be diagnosed by the classifier with high specificity and sensitivity in both the original and validation cohorts. A cluster of highly shared sequence variants was judged likely to be a technical artifact of the sequencing pipeline. Correlated functional status among segregating V segments might be attributable to linkage disequilibrium, but an unknown experimental factor could not be ruled out. A later genetic analysis reported fewer N-insertions in productive TCRs among donors in an Asian-associated ancestry cluster than the approximately 700-donor mean. Assigning TCR associations to individual alleles was difficult when HLA alleles, especially DR and DQ, strongly co-occurred. Across donors, most TCR sequences were observed very rarely, whereas some public TCRs were present in many individuals. In an earlier analysis of approximately 590 of the donors, most TCR beta V segments were observed in productive rearrangements about 87% or about 30% of the time, broadly matching IMGT annotations. In vitro tests confirmed that a few of the cytomegalovirus-associated TCR beta chains recognize cytomegalovirus antigens. For the cohort, immune exposure information was limited to CMV serostatus. HLA typing was unavailable for some donors at each locus, so association tests used only the typed subset.

The cohort consisted of 670 or so healthy bone marrow donors. At the time of sampling, every cohort member was nominally healthy, though immune exposures that went unrecorded were likely present. The donor was CMV seropositive and was included in the group of 250 to 300 seropositive cohort members. Every donor gave a peripheral blood sample, and the peripheral blood mononuclear cells from that sample were used for TCR beta sequencing. Genomic DNA was extracted from the blood cell samples with the Qiagen DNeasy Blood Extraction Kit. V was cut back by 3 bases and J by 7 bases, leaving a gap of 7 bases between them. The CDR3 measures 12 amino acids from cysteine to phenylalanine. The entry retains the CDR3 DNA only, 36 bases that are in frame from base 1. CDR1 and CDR2, per the germline V gene (reference sequence), are LNHDA and SQIVND. Libraries were constructed by the immunoSEQ multiplex PCR assay. A mixture of 60 forward primers for TCR Vbeta segments and 13 reverse primers for TCR Jbeta segments was used in the multiplex PCR. The CDR3 region of rearranged TCR beta genes was amplified from genomic DNA by a multiplex PCR assay. On the Illumina HiSeq System, the amplified TCR beta libraries were sequenced as 87-base-pair reads. The authors processed their data as follows. In a later analysis, 80 million or so unique TCR beta chains were counted across the 500 to 700 repertoires, and roughly 10 million of these chains were shared by at least two donors. Raw reads were error-corrected and collapsed into unique sequences by a nearest-neighbor algorithm in which closely related sequences were merged to remove PCR and sequencing errors. To assign V, D and J gene segments, CDR3 sequences were aligned to IMGT reference sequences. For a sequence to be retained, at least a six-nucleotide match to both a V gene segment and a J gene segment was required. Rearrangements were classified as productive when the CDR3 lacked stop codons and remained in frame with V and J, and all other rearrangements were classified as non-productive. CDR3 was defined according to IMGT convention as the region running from the second conserved V-encoded cysteine to the conserved J-encoded phenylalanine. The earlier analysis of some 600 of the donors excluded sequences that lacked an unambiguous match to a single V gene segment. An earlier analysis of over 450 of the donors classified V segments as functional when productive rearrangements were above 56.7% and as segregating when the standard deviation between donors was above 5%. A statistical classification framework was developed to diagnose cytomegalovirus status using the catalog of TCR beta chain sequences. A later analysis assigned V and J genes by comparing TCR nucleotide sequences with IMGT/GENE-DB human TR gene sequences. In a later analysis, CDR3 sequences and most-parsimonious VDJ recombination scenarios were assigned using the TCRdist pipeline. In a later analysis, every TCR beta chain was defined by the combination of its CDR3 amino acid sequence and its V-gene family, and reads without a unique V-gene family were dropped. As a way to deal with suspected cross-contamination and a sequencing artifact, a later analysis dropped approximately 590 nucleotide sequences that were highly shared and had low generation probability. For each public chain, a later analysis derived a clonal expansion index from normalized ranks of inferred template counts within each repertoire. In a later analysis, generation probabilities were computed with a VDJ recombination model fitted to out-of-frame rearrangements, and the resulting probabilities were checked against IGoR. In a later analysis, hypergeometric tests were used to score TCR-TCR, TCR-HLA and TCR-CMV co-occurrence, with a repertoire-size bias correction applied to TCR pairs. False discovery rates were estimated in a later analysis by permuting HLA or CMV assignments 20 times. In a later analysis, co-occurring TCRs were grouped using DBSCAN, and TCRdist sequence similarity was added for clustering within HLA-allele-positive subsets. For co-occurrence clustering, repertoires with fewer than 30,000 or more than 120,000 public chains were excluded, along with roughly 5 repertoires with anomalous nucleotide sharing. The immuneACCESS repertoire file appears here via TCRdb, limited to in-frame rearrangements. These files lack a portion of the clones; in checked studies, under half of the deficit traces to unresolved V genes, and the cause of the others is not known. The V and J calls and clone size come from that table; D and trimming were worked out from the DNA. The sample records over 150,000 clones, approximately 84% of which are singletons. The ten largest clones represent 3% to 3.5% of the sample.

A word on this clone: Its antigen specificity is not known. Base qualities are not provided; no much larger clone lies one nucleotide away.

This clonotype was obtained from a woman between 50 and 59 years old in good health and CMV-seropositive. The sequencing sample was made of PBMCs. Recombination connected TRBV19 to TRBJ2-1, with no D gene named confidently. The CDR3 here reads CASSIRVNEQFF. The sequence in DNA is TGTGCCAGTAGTATTAGAGTTAATGAGCAGTTCTTC.